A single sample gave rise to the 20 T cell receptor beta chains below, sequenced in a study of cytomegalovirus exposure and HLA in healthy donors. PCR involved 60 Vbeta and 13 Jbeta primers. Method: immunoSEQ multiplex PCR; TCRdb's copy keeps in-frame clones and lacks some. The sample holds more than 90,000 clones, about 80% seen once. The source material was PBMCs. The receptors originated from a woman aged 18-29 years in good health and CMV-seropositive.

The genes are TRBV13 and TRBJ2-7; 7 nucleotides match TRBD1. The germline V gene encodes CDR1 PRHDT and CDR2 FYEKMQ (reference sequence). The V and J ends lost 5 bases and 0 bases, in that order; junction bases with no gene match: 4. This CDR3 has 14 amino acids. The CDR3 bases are TGTGCCAGCAGCAGACAGGGCAACTCCTACGAGCAGTACTTC. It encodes CASSRQGNSYEQYF.

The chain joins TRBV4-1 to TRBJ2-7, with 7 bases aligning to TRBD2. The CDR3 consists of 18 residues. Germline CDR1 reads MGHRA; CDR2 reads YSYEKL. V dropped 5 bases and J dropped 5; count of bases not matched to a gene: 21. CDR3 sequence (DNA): TGCGCCAGCAGCTCCCGAATCCCCCTAGCGGCCCTTGAGGACGAGCAGTACTTC. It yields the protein CASSSRIPLAALEDEQYF.

CDR3 in amino acids: CASSLEGQIEQYF. The CDR3 region has the DNA TGCGCCAGCAGCTTGGAGGGACAGATCGAGCAGTACTTC. V is TRBV5-1 and J is TRBJ2-7; TRBD1 matches 7 bases. The germline CDR1 and CDR2 sequences are SGHRS and YFSETQ. J gave up 6 bases and V 0 bases, and 3 bases lay outside the gene matches. CDR3 length: 13 residues.

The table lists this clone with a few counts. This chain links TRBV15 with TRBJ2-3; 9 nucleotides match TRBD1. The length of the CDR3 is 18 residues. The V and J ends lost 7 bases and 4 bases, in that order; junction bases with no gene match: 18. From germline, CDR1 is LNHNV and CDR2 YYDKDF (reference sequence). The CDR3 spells CATTYPPPLQGAADTQYF. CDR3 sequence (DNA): TGTGCCACCACTTACCCCCCCCCATTACAGGGGGCGGCAGATACGCAGTATTTT.

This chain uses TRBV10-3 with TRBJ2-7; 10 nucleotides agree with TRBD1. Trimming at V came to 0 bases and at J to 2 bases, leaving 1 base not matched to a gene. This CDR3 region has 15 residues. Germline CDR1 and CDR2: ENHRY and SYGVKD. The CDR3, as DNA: TGTGCCATCAGTGAGTCCGGGACAGGGGCCTACGAGCAGTACTTC. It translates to CAISESGTGAYEQYF.

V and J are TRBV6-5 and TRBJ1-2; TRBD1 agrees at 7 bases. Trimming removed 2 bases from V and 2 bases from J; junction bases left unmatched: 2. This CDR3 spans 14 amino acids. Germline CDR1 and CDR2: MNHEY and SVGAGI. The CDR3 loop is CASSYGTANYGYTF. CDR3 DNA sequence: TGTGCCAGCAGTTACGGGACAGCCAACTATGGCTACACCTTC.

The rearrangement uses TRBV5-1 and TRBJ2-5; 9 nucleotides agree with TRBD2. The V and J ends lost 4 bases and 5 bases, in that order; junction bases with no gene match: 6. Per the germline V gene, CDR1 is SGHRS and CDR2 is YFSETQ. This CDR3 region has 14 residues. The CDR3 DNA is TGCGCCAGCAGCAGGGGGACTAGCCAGGAGACCCAGTACTTC. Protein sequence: CASSRGTSQETQYF. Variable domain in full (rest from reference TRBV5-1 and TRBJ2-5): KAGVTQTPRYLIKTRGQQVTLSCSPISGHRSVSWYQQTPGQGLQFLFEYFSETQRNKGNFPGRFSGRQFSNSRSEMNVSTLELGDSALYLCASSRGTSQETQYFGPGTRLLVL.

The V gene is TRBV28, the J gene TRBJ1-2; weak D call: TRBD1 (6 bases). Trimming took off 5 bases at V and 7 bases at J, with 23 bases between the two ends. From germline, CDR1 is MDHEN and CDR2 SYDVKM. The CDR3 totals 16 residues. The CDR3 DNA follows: TGTGCCAGCAGTCCTAGGGGGGGCGGCTTCTTCTTTGGCTACACCTTC. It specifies CASSPRGGGFFFGYTF.

CDR3 loop: CAISARDSAYEQYF. The CDR3 DNA reads as TGTGCCATCAGCGCTCGGGACTCGGCCTACGAGCAGTACTTC. The chain combines TRBV10-3 with TRBJ2-7, with D perhaps TRBD2 (6 bases). Per germline, CDR1 ENHRY and CDR2 SYGVKD. This CDR3 spans 14 amino acids. V shed 6 bases and J shed 2 bases, with 14 bases lying between them.

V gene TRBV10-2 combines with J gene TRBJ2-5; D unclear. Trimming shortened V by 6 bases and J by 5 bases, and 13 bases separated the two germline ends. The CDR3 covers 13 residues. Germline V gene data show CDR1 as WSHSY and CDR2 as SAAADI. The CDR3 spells CASSVEVGETQYF. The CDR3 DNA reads TGCGCCAGCAGCGTTGAAGTTGGCGAGACCCAGTACTTC.

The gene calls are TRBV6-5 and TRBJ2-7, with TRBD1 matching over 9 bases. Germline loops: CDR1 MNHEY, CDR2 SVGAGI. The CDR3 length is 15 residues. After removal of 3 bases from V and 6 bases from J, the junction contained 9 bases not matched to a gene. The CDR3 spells CASSYIGTGMGEQYF. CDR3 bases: TGTGCCAGCAGTTATATAGGGACAGGGATGGGCGAGCAGTACTTC.

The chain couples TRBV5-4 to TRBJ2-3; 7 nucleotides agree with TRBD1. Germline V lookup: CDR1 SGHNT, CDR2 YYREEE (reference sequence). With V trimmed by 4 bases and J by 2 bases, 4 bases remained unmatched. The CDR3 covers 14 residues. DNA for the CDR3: TGTGCCAGCAGCCCAGGACAGGCCACAGATACGCAGTATTTT. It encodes CASSPGQATDTQYF.

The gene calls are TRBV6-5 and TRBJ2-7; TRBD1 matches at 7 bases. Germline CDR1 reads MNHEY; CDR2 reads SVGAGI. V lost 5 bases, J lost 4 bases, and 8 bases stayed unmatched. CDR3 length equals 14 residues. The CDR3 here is CASSNRRGQYEQYF. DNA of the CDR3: TGTGCCAGCAGTAACCGAAGGGGGCAGTACGAGCAGTACTTC.

CDR3 nucleotide sequence: TGTGCCAGCAGCTACTCACTCCCGCCAACTGAAGCTTTCTTT. Encoded protein: CASSYSLPPTEAFF. The rearrangement uses TRBV11-2 and TRBJ1-1; D is undetermined. Trimming took 4 bases from V and 5 from J, leaving 14 bases between them. The CDR3 consists of 14 residues. Germline-derived CDR1 and CDR2 are SGHAT and FQNNGV.

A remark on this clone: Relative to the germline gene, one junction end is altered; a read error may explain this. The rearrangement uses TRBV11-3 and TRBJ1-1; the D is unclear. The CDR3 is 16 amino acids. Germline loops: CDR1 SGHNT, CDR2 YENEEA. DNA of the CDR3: TGTGCCAGCAGCTTAGTCCCCCCGGGATTGAATACTGAAGCTTTCTTT. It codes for CASSLVPPGLNTEAFF.

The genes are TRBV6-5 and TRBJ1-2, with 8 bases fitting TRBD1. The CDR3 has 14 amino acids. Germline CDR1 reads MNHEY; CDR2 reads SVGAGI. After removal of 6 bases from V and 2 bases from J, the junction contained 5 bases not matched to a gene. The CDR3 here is CASSRTGRNYGYTF. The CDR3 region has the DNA TGTGCCAGCAGCCGGACAGGGAGAAACTATGGCTACACCTTC.

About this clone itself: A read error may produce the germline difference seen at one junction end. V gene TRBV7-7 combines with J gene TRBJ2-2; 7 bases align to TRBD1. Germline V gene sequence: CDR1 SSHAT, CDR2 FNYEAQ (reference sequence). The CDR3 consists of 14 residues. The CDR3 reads CASSLGGEPGELFF. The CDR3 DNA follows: TGTGCTAGCAGCTTAGGGGGCGAGCCCGGGGAGCTGTTTTTT.

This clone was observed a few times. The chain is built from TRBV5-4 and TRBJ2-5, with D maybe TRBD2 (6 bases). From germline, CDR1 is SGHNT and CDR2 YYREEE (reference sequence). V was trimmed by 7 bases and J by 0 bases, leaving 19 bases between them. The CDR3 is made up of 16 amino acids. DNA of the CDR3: TGTGCCAGCCATCGGGGGACCCCCCTAAACCAAGAGACCCAGTACTTC. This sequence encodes CASHRGTPLNQETQYF.

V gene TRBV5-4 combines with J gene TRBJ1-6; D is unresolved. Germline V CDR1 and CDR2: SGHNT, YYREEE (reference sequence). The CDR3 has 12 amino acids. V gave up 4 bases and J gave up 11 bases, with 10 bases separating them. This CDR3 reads CASSRGRPPLHF. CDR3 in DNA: TGTGCCAGCAGCCGAGGGCGACCACCCCTCCACTTT.

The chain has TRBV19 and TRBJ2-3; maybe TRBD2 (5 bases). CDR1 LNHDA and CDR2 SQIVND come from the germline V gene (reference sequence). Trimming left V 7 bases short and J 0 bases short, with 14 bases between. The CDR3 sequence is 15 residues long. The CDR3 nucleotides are TGTGCCAGTAAAAGGGAGTTATCTAGCACAGATACGCAGTATTTT. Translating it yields CASKRELSSTDTQYF.